This T cell receptor beta chain was found in a study of cytomegalovirus exposure and HLA in healthy donors. In regard to this clone: The target antigen is unknown.

Researchers ran the PCR with 60 Vbeta and 13 Jbeta primers. The protocol was immunoSEQ multiplex PCR, while the TCRdb copy is restricted to in-frame clones and leaves out a portion. The sample carries more than 130,000 clones, just under 85% recorded once. This CDR3 is built from 12 residues. Trimming stripped 5 bases from V and 6 bases from J, with 10 bases between. Germline V CDR1 and CDR2: SGHNT, YYREEE (reference sequence). Study-level results: A previous analysis found most TCR beta V segments productive roughly 87% or roughly 30% of the time. Accurate prediction of HLA-A and HLA-B alleles (for most subjects) was reportedly achieved from TCR beta sequences. The authors listed 150 or so TCR beta chains as cytomegalovirus-associated. There was a cluster of highly shared sequence variants that was likely a sequencing artifact.

The sample consisted of PBMCs. V is TRBV5-4 and J is TRBJ2-3; no clear D gene. This receptor was identified in a man between 40 and 49 years old in good health and CMV-seropositive. CDR3 coding DNA: TGTGCCAGCAGAACCCTCGGTGATACGCAGTATTTT. Residues: CASRTLGDTQYF.